The rows below give T cell receptor beta chains drawn from one sample of a study of shared clonotypes between healthy human individuals. Some clones are missing from TCRdb's copy, which holds only in-frame ones; the method was immunoSEQ multiplex PCR. The sample holds about 2 million clones; just under 95% are singletons and the top ten take 1% to 1.5%. The sample was naive CD8+ T cells sorted from blood. The receptors were sampled from a man aged 18 to 30 in good health. Each CDR3 is given with its conserved first and last residue. The D gene is left open where the match is weak. Expanded clones get a size class; other rows say once, few or many, or leave the size out.

v_gene,d_gene,j_gene,abundance,CDR3nt,CDR3aa
TRBV4-1,NA,TRBJ1-6,NA,TGCGCCAGCAGCCAACAAGGAGAGAATTCACCCCTCCACTTT,CASSQQGENSPLHF
TRBV7-3,TRBD1,TRBJ1-5,once,TGTGCCAGCAGCCTAGGACAGGACCAGCATTTT,CASSLGQDQHF
TRBV13,TRBD2,TRBJ2-7,NA,TGTGCCAGCAGCGACTCCGGGACTAGCGGGGGTAACGACGAGCAGTACTTC,CASSDSGTSGGNDEQYF
TRBV13,NA,TRBJ1-4,NA,TGTGCCAGCAGCTTAGGAGCGACAGGTGCAACTAATGAAAAACTGTTTTTT,CASSLGATGATNEKLFF
TRBV4-2,NA,TRBJ2-1,NA,TGTGCCAGCAGCCAGCGGCCTGGGAATGAGCAGTTCTTC,CASSQRPGNEQFF
TRBV27,TRBD1,TRBJ2-7,NA,TGTGCCAGCAGTTCGGGACAGGGGGCGGCCGAGCAGTACTTC,CASSSGQGAAEQYF
TRBV27,TRBD1,TRBJ2-1,few,TGTGCCAGCAATCCGGGACAGGGAGGCTACAATGAGCAGTTCTTC,CASNPGQGGYNEQFF
TRBV6-1,TRBD2,TRBJ2-5,NA,TGTGCCATCAGTGCTCAAACCCCGGGGGAGGGGCTTGGAGAGACCCAGTACTTC,CAISAQTPGEGLGETQYF
TRBV7-8,NA,TRBJ1-2,NA,TGTGCCAGCAGCTTAGTCGGGGGGGGAGAGGGAAACTATGGCTACACCTTC,CASSLVGGGEGNYGYTF
TRBV7-2,NA,TRBJ1-2,NA,TGTGCCAGCAGCTCATCGTCGGCCGGCTACACCTTC,CASSSSSAGYTF
TRBV7-6,TRBD1,TRBJ2-7,once,TGTGCCAGCAGCTTAGGCCCCGGGACAGGGGGCGCTGAGCAGTACTTC,CASSLGPGTGGAEQYF
TRBV28,TRBD1,TRBJ1-4,NA,TGTGCCAGCAGTCCCCGGACAGGAGCAGAAAAACTGTTTTTT,CASSPRTGAEKLFF
TRBV28,NA,TRBJ1-5,NA,TGTGCCAGCAGTTTGGGGGATTATAGCAATCAGCCCCAGCATTTT,CASSLGDYSNQPQHF
TRBV6-5,NA,TRBJ2-3,NA,TGTGCCAGCAGCCAACGCCAAGGCCGCACAGATACGCAGTATTTT,CASSQRQGRTDTQYF
TRBV7-8,TRBD1,TRBJ2-7,NA,TGTGCCAGCAGCTTGGTAACAGGGGGCCTGTACGAGCAGTACTTC,CASSLVTGGLYEQYF
TRBV7-9,NA,TRBJ2-2,NA,TGTGCCAGCAGCACGGACAGACAACACCGGGAGCTGTTTTTT,CASSTDRQHRELFF
TRBV28,NA,TRBJ1-5,NA,TGTGCCAGCAGTTTATCCCCGAAAGGTAGCAATCAGCCCCAGCATTTT,CASSLSPKGSNQPQHF
TRBV5-6,TRBD1,TRBJ1-6,NA,TGTGCCAGCAGCTTGTTTGGGACAGGGAGGAATTCACCCCTCCACTTT,CASSLFGTGRNSPLHF
TRBV9,NA,TRBJ2-7,NA,TGTGCCAGCAGCGTCGGGCAGGCGAGCTCCTACGAGCAGTACTTC,CASSVGQASSYEQYF
TRBV13,TRBD2,TRBJ2-5,NA,TGTGCCAGCAGCTCGGCGCGGGGGGGCCGGGAGACCCAGTACTTC,CASSSARGGRETQYF
TRBV6-1,TRBD1,TRBJ2-7,NA,TGTGCCAGCAGTGAAGACCGGACAGGGGGCTACGAGCAGTACTTC,CASSEDRTGGYEQYF
TRBV5-8,TRBD2,TRBJ2-7,NA,TGTGCCAGCAGCCACCGACTAGCGGGCTACGAGCAGTACTTC,CASSHRLAGYEQYF
TRBV28,NA,TRBJ2-7,NA,TGTGCCAGCTCCCGGGGCTACGAGCAGTACTTC,CASSRGYEQYF